What follows is one T cell receptor (beta chain) and its context. The CDR3 covers 13 residues. V was cut by 5 bases and J by 3 bases, with 9 bases left in between. A second roughly 7 to 11 cycle PCR used barcoded and J-beta primers. One entry per CDR3 protein results from TCRdb running MiXCR on the 5' RACE reads. Counted here are around 700,000 distinct CDR3 sequences, around 25% occurring once; the ten biggest clones make up 9.4%. These data are taken from a study of blood T cells in healthy people across ages. The data also belong to a second study, concerning T cells of mothers and their children.

This sequence originates from a boy between 10 and 17 years old in good health. This chain connects TRBV12-3 or TRBV12-4 to TRBJ2-3; D gene uncertain. The sequenced sample consisted of blood. The CDR3 nucleotides read TGTGCCAGCAGTGGCTCCGAGACAGATACGCAGTATTTT. Its protein product is CASSGSETDTQYF.